This is a list of T cell receptor beta chains from one sample in a study of cytomegalovirus exposure and HLA in healthy donors. Produced via immunoSEQ multiplex PCR; TCRdb's table is partial and in-frame only. The sample contains 150,000 to 200,000 clones, about four fifths of which appear only once. Specimen: PBMCs. The receptors were sampled from a man aged 45 to 65 in good health and CMV-seronegative. Both conserved end residues are part of each CDR3. Fields, in order: D gene, V gene, clone size, J gene, CDR3 protein, CDR3 DNA. A D gene is named only where the DNA matches it firmly. Only part of the rows carry a size: once, few, many, or a class if the clone is expanded.

NA	TRBV5-4	NA	TRBJ1-2	CASSLEAGRRHYGYTF	TGTGCCAGCAGCTTGGAGGCGGGACGCAGGCACTATGGCTACACCTTC
TRBD1	TRBV19	NA	TRBJ1-1	CASSMSHRGNTEAFF	TGTGCCAGTAGTATGAGCCACAGGGGTAACACTGAAGCTTTCTTT
NA	TRBV7-8	NA	TRBJ1-2	CASSLDGGIGHGYTF	TGTGCCAGCAGCTTAGATGGAGGGATCGGTCATGGCTACACCTTC
NA	TRBV6-1	NA	TRBJ1-2	CASRWTIYGYTF	TGTGCCAGCAGATGGACAATCTATGGCTACACCTTC
TRBD1	TRBV6-5	NA	TRBJ1-3	CASSYYRGPGNTIYF	TGTGCCAGCAGTTACTACAGGGGGCCTGGAAACACCATATATTTT
TRBD1	TRBV6-1	NA	TRBJ2-7	CASTSGQGYEQYF	TGTGCCAGCACTTCGGGACAGGGCTACGAGCAGTACTTC
TRBD2	TRBV6-4	once	TRBJ2-1	CASSELAGAGYNEQFF	TGTGCCAGCAGTGAACTAGCGGGGGCCGGGTACAATGAGCAGTTCTTC
TRBD1	TRBV5-1	NA	TRBJ2-3	CASSSTGGIADTQYF	TGCGCCAGCAGCTCTACAGGGGGCATCGCAGATACGCAGTATTTT
TRBD2	TRBV4-3	NA	TRBJ2-7	CASSQVRASGGSSYEQYF	TGCGCCAGCAGCCAAGTCCGGGCTAGCGGGGGATCTTCCTACGAGCAGTACTTC
TRBD1	TRBV7-2	once	TRBJ1-1	CASSVQQGNREAFF	TGTGCCAGCAGCGTACAACAGGGGAACAGGGAAGCTTTCTTT
TRBD1	TRBV27	NA	TRBJ2-2	CASRNLGQGGTGELFF	TGTGCCAGCAGGAACCTGGGACAGGGGGGTACCGGGGAGCTGTTTTTT
TRBD1	TRBV4-1	NA	TRBJ1-4	CASSPLKADRGEKLFF	TGCGCCAGCAGCCCACTGAAGGCGGACAGGGGTGAAAAACTGTTTTTT
TRBD1	TRBV7-9	NA	TRBJ1-2	CASTLEGASRYGYTF	TGTGCCAGCACCCTGGAGGGGGCCTCCCGCTATGGCTACACCTTC